This paragraph covers one T cell receptor beta chain sequence. Its antigen specificity is not known. No much larger clonotype is one base removed from it; base qualities were not supplied. The trial excluded patients who had a history of autoimmune disease or were on systemic immunosuppression. Peripheral blood for TCR sequencing was drawn from every dose cohort at baseline, at cycle 4 day 1 and at cycle 7 day 1. Samples came from an open-label, multicenter, first-in-human phase I dose-escalation trial of ivuxolimab. Adults with locally advanced or metastatic head and neck squamous cell, hepatocellular, melanoma or renal cell carcinoma were enrolled in the trial. CD4+ and CD8+ T cells were sorted separately from peripheral blood before TCR sequencing. These data belong to a study of OX40 agonist ivuxolimab in advanced cancers. General notes on the study: Ivuxolimab, which targeted the costimulatory receptor OX40 (CD134), was an agonistic, fully human IgG2 monoclonal antibody. Partial responses were achieved by three dose-escalation patients, of whom one had hepatocellular carcinoma and two had cutaneous melanoma. In the dose-escalation cohort, roughly 82% of patients were male, and the mean age was roughly 60 years with a range of about 20 to 80. Intravenous ivuxolimab was administered to patients every 2 weeks at six dose levels: 0.01, 0.1, 0.3, 1.5, 3 and 10 mg/kg. Of the approximately 54 dose-escalation patients, hepatocellular carcinoma was present in roughly 19, melanoma in around 15, renal cell carcinoma in 9 and head and neck cancer in 9. The point of sequencing TCRbeta in the periphery was to test whether ivuxolimab changed TCR sequence diversity and drove clonal T-cell expansion. The monotherapy dose-escalation portion (N of about 52 patients) of the phase I ivuxolimab trial is reported in the paper. Prior anti-PD-1, anti-PD-L1 or anti-CTLA-4 therapy was permitted, and approximately 40% of dose-escalation patients had received checkpoint inhibitors. Overall study results and their limits: The antigen specificity of the peripheral T cells that underwent clonal expansion was not determined. Low levels of normalized T-cell clonal expansion were also seen in some nonresponding patients. At doses from 0.1 to 3.0 mg/kg, clonal expansion was seen in both CD4+ and CD8+ blood T cells between baseline and week 6. After ivuxolimab, expanded clones were on average more numerous among CD8+ T cells than among CD4+ T cells. Partial responders in the 0.1-3.0 mg/kg groups had among the lowest normalized peripheral clonal expansion, especially among CD8+ T cells.

Via the germline V gene, CDR1 is SGDLS and CDR2 YYNGEE. V is pruned by 3 bases and J by 9 bases, leaving 6 bases of the junction without a gene match. Inclusive of the bounding cysteine and phenylalanine, the CDR3 is 13 residues long. Kept here is only the CDR3 DNA, which spans 39 bases and is read in frame from base 1. Genomic DNA was extracted from sorted cells for sequencing of the TCRbeta CDR3 region. The immunoSEQ Assay was used for sequencing of TCRbeta CDR3 regions. This is the immuneACCESS table as TCRdb keeps it, with only in-frame sequences that have V and J called. A part of the clones is gone; compared with another copy, unresolved V genes explain less than half, and the rest is unexplained. For this sample there are about 61,000 clones; 82% appear just once. The top ten clones comprise roughly 0.47% of the sample.

The sample here was CD4+ or CD8+ T cells sorted from blood, taken in a trial of the OX40 agonist ivuxolimab. The sequence joins TRBV9 to TRBJ1-3; TRBD1 agrees with 7 junctional bases. The receptor comes from an adult with an advanced solid tumor such as melanoma, head and neck, liver or kidney cancer. The nucleotide sequence reads as follows: TGTGCCAGCAGCGAGCAGGGGGAAACCACCATATATTTT. Protein translation: CASSEQGETTIYF.